Listed here are 22 T cell receptor beta chains from one sample, sequenced in a study of identical twins. Via MiXCR, TCRdb re-called the 5' RACE reads, giving one row per CDR3 protein. The data show fewer than 650,000 distinct CDR3 sequences, 9.5% to 10% seen once. These same records also appear under a second study, on yellow fever vaccine responses in identical twins.

Sample: PBMCs. These receptor sequences come from a woman under 30 in good health.

This clonotype was seen only a few times. The rearrangement links TRBV3-1 to TRBJ1-5; D remains unclear. The V end was cut by 1 base, the J end by 0 bases, with 7 bases between. This CDR3 has 15 residues. Germline V gene lookup returns CDR1 LGHDT and CDR2 YNNKEL (reference sequence). CDR3 coding DNA: TGTGCCAGCAGCCAAGGCGGGGATAGCAATCAGCCCCAGCATTTT. Translated: CASSQGGDSNQPQHF.

This clonotype was seen many times. The gene calls are TRBV5-1 and TRBJ1-5; D call uncertain. Germline V gene sequence: CDR1 SGHRS, CDR2 YFSETQ. This CDR3 is 15 amino acids long. Trimming removed 2 bases from V and 3 bases from J, with 12 bases in between. As DNA, the CDR3 is TGCGCCAGCAGCTTTGAGGGTCTTTTCAATCAGCCCCAGCATTTT. Residues: CASSFEGLFNQPQHF.

The table lists this clonotype with a few counts. V gene TRBV2 combines with J gene TRBJ2-3, with D perhaps matching TRBD1 (6 bases). V lost 10 bases and J 0 bases, leaving 14 bases between the germline ends. This CDR3 contains 14 residues. Germline assignment: CDR1 SNHLY and CDR2 FYNNEI. The CDR3 loop is CATTTGRSTDTQYF. Here the CDR3 DNA reads TGTGCCACAACGACAGGTCGTAGCACAGATACGCAGTATTTT.

V and J are TRBV5-1 and TRBJ2-2; TRBD1 aligns across 9 bases. The V segment lost 5 bases and the J segment 6 bases; nucleotides outside the gene matches: 8. The CDR3 is 15 amino acids. Germline V gene sequence: CDR1 SGHRS, CDR2 YFSETQ. CDR3 bases: TGCGCCAGCAGTTGGAGGACAGGGGAGGCCGGGGAGCTGTTTTTT. It specifies CASSWRTGEAGELFF.

V gene TRBV5-6 combines with J gene TRBJ2-1; TRBD2 might be the D (5 bases). CDR3 length: 15 amino acids. The V end lost 3 bases, the J end lost 1 base, and 11 bases lay between the germline ends. Germline CDR1 SGHDT, CDR2 YYEEEE. CDR3 sequence reads: CASSWEGGSYNEQFF. The CDR3 DNA follows: TGTGCCAGCAGCTGGGAAGGAGGATCCTACAATGAGCAGTTCTTC. Full variable domain (missing parts from reference TRBV5-6 and TRBJ2-1): DAGVTQSPTHLIKTRGQQVTLRCSPKSGHDTVSWYQQALGQGPQFIFQYYEEEERQRGNFPDRFSGHQFPNYSSELNVNALLLGDSALYLCASSWEGGSYNEQFFGPGTRLTVL.

This clonotype was seen repeatedly, ten times or more. This chain links TRBV20-1 with TRBJ2-5; 11 bases line up with TRBD2. V shed 5 bases and J 3 bases; nucleotides not matched to a gene: 5. There are 14 residues in the CDR3. In germline, CDR1 is DFQATT, CDR2 SNEGSKA (reference sequence). The CDR3 nucleotides are TGCAGTGCTGGCCCGACTAGCGGGGAAGAGACCCAGTACTTC. It encodes CSAGPTSGEETQYF.

This chain connects TRBV6-5 to TRBJ2-3, with TRBD2 matching 7 bases. CDR3 size: 15 residues. Per the germline V gene, CDR1 is MNHEY and CDR2 is SVGAGI. The V and J ends lost 4 bases and 0 bases, in that order; junction bases with no gene match: 4. The CDR3 nucleotides are TGTGCCAGCAGTTCGCTAGCGGCTAGCACAGATACGCAGTATTTT. Encoded protein: CASSSLAASTDTQYF.

The V gene is TRBV7-9, the J gene TRBJ1-2, with unresolved D. Germline CDR1 reads SEHNR; CDR2 reads FQNEAQ (reference sequence). The CDR3 covers 14 residues. The V end was cut by 1 base, the J end by 7 bases, with 13 bases between. The CDR3 region has the DNA TGTGCCAGCAGCTTAGACCCATTTTCAGGTGGCTACACCTTC. Translation: CASSLDPFSGGYTF.

As concerns this clonotype: The germline gene is not matched at one end of the junction; a read error may be the cause. CDR3 nucleotide sequence: TGTGCCAGCAGCCCGAGCGGGAGTCTTATGTATACGCATTATTTT. Translation: CASSPSGSLMYTHYF. V is TRBV7-9 and J is TRBJ2-3; 8 nucleotides match TRBD2. The CDR3 is made up of 15 amino acids. Germline loops: CDR1 SEHNR, CDR2 FQNEAQ (reference sequence).

CDR3 loop: CASSQDGLDTEAFF. The CDR3 DNA is TGTGCCAGCAGTCAAGACGGACTGGACACTGAAGCTTTCTTT. V and J are TRBV6-1 and TRBJ1-1; D unclear. Trimming removed 5 bases from V and 3 bases from J, with 13 bases in between. This CDR3 has 14 residues. Looked up from germline, CDR1 is MNHNS and CDR2 is SASEGT.

This clonotype occurred many times. The V call is TRBV4-3, the J call TRBJ2-2; 8 bases line up with TRBD2. This CDR3 spans 18 amino acids. Germline V gives CDR1 LGHNA, CDR2 YSLEER. Trimming removed 0 bases from V and 3 bases from J; junction bases left unmatched: 9. In DNA, the CDR3 is TGCGCCAGCAGCCAAGATTGGGGAGCGGGAGAAGACACCGGGGAGCTGTTTTTT. It yields the protein CASSQDWGAGEDTGELFF.

This clonotype was observed at least ten times. The chain is built from TRBV4-2 and TRBJ2-1; 7 nucleotides line up with TRBD2. CDR3 size: 17 residues. Germline CDR1 reads LGHNA; CDR2 reads YNFKEQ. Unmatched junction bases numbered 8, after V lost 2 bases and J lost 1 base. The CDR3 DNA reads as TGTGCCAGCAGCCAATCTTTCCTAGCGGTATCCTACAATGAGCAGTTCTTC. The encoded protein is CASSQSFLAVSYNEQFF.

There are many counts of this clonotype. The J gene is TRBJ2-5, the V gene TRBV29-1; D remains ambiguous. V dropped 4 bases and J dropped 1 base, with 10 bases sitting between them. The V gene's germline CDR1 is SQVTM and CDR2 ANQGSEA. This CDR3 contains 13 residues. CDR3 nucleotide sequence: TGCAGCGTTGGTCAGGTCCCCCAAGAGACCCAGTACTTC. This translates into CSVGQVPQETQYF.

The chain combines TRBV29-1 with TRBJ1-2, with D uncertain. V lost 4 bases to trimming and J lost 8 bases, with 17 bases between them. The CDR3 length is 13 residues. Germline CDR1 reads SQVTM; CDR2 reads ANQGSEA. In DNA, the CDR3 is TGCAGCGTTGGGGGAGGCAGTTGGTTCGGCTACACCTTC. Protein product: CSVGGGSWFGYTF.

This chain uses TRBV7-9 with TRBJ2-1; TRBD1 aligns across 10 bases. V lost 4 bases and J lost 5; bases outside the gene matches: 5. The CDR3 sequence is 15 residues long. CDR1 is SEHNR and CDR2 is FQNEAQ in the germline V gene (reference sequence). CDR3 sequence: CASSSEDRGHNEQFF. The CDR3 DNA reads TGTGCCAGCAGCTCGGAAGACAGGGGGCACAATGAGCAGTTCTTC.

This clonotype was recorded a few times. V and J are TRBV14 and TRBJ2-5, with TRBD1 identical over 7 bases. V was clipped by 6 bases and J by 4 bases; unmatched bases: 5. Germline V gives CDR1 SGHDN, CDR2 FVKESK. CDR3 size: 13 residues. The CDR3, as DNA: TGTGCCAGCAGAAACAGGGGTGGAGAGACCCAGTACTTC. Amino acid sequence: CASRNRGGETQYF.

The gene calls are TRBV29-1 and TRBJ2-4, with 9 bases fitting TRBD1. The CDR3 is 15 residues long. Germline CDR1 reads SQVTM; CDR2 reads ANQGSEA. V shed 5 bases and J 1 base; nucleotides not matched to a gene: 6. The CDR3 DNA sequence: TGCAGCGTTTCCGGACAGGGGAAGGCCAAAAACATTCAGTACTTC. Its translation: CSVSGQGKAKNIQYF.

The genes are TRBV7-9 and TRBJ2-6; D may match TRBD1 or TRBD2 (6 bases each). CDR1 is SEHNR, CDR2 FQNEAQ, per germline (reference sequence). Trimming removed 6 bases at V and 6 bases at J, with 12 bases between. The CDR3 spans 14 residues. The DNA of the CDR3 is TGTGCCAGCAGTTCGACGGGGGCGGCCAACGTCCTGACTTTC. It translates to CASSSTGAANVLTF.

This clonotype was detected many times. The J gene is TRBJ2-5, the V gene TRBV5-1; TRBD2 matches at 13 bases. The length of the CDR3 is 15 residues. After removal of 4 bases from V and 5 bases from J, the junction contained 5 bases not matched to a gene. The germline V gene encodes CDR1 SGHRS and CDR2 YFSETQ. As DNA, the CDR3 is TGCGCCAGCAGCATAGGGACTAGCGGGGCTGAGACCCAGTACTTC. Amino acid sequence: CASSIGTSGAETQYF.

Many counts were recorded for this clonotype. The V and J genes are TRBV5-1 and TRBJ1-2; possibly TRBD1 for D (6 bases). V was cut by 5 bases and J by 3 bases, with 11 bases left in between. This CDR3 has 13 amino acids. Germline V CDR1 and CDR2: SGHRS, YFSETQ. CDR3 amino acids: CASRTTGDYGYTF. The CDR3 nucleotides read TGCGCCAGCAGAACGACAGGCGACTATGGCTACACCTTC.

The chain has TRBV4-3 and TRBJ1-2; D unresolved. V lost 1 base to trimming and J lost 4 bases, with 10 bases between them. Germline CDR1 reads LGHNA; CDR2 reads YSLEER. This CDR3 has 14 amino acids. CDR3 loop: CASSQVTGSYGYTF. CDR3 nucleotides: TGCGCCAGCAGCCAAGTTACGGGAAGCTATGGCTACACCTTC.

The CDR3 is CSVGGGADTSEQYF. CDR3 DNA sequence: TGCAGTGTGGGTGGGGGGGCCGATACGAGCGAGCAGTACTTC. The V call is TRBV20-1, the J call TRBJ2-7, with D tentatively TRBD2 (7 bases). This CDR3 contains 14 residues. V shed 7 bases and J shed 6 bases, with 22 bases lying between them. The germline V gene encodes CDR1 DFQATT and CDR2 SNEGSKA (reference sequence).